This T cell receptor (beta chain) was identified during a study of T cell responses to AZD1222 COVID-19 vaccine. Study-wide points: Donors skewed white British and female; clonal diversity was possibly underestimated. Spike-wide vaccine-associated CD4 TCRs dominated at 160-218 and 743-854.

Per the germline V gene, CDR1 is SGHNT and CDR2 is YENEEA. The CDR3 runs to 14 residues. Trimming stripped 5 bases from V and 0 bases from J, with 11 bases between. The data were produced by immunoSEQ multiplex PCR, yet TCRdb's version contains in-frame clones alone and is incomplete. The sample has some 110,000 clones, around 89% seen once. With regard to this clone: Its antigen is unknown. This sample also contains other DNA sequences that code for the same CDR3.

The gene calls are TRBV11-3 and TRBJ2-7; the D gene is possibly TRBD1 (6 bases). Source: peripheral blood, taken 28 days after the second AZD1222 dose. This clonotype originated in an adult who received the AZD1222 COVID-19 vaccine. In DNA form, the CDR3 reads TGTGCCAGCAGCCGCGGACAGAGCTCCTACGAGCAGTACTTC. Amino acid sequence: CASSRGQSSYEQYF.